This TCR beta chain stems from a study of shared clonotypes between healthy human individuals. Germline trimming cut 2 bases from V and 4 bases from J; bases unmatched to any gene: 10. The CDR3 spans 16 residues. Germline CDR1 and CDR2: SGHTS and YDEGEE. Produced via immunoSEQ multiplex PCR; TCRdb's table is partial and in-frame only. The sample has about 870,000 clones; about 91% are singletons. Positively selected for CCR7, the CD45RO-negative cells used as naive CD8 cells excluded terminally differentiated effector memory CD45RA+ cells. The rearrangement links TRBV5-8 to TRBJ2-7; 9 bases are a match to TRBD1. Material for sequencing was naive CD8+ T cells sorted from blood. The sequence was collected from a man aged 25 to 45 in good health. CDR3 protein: CASSFGPNRGLYEQYF. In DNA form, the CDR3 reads TGTGCCAGCAGCTTCGGCCCGAACAGGGGGCTGTACGAGCAGTACTTC.